The rows below give T cell receptor beta chains drawn from one sample of a study of graft-versus-host responses after intestinal transplantation. This table comes from immunoSEQ multiplex PCR, and its TCRdb copy is limited to in-frame clones, with some not included. The data contain more than 85,000 clones, about 92% of them singletons. These receptors have no identified antigens. Sequences were derived from unstimulated CD8+ T cells sorted from spleen or lymph node cells, sampled before intestinal transplant. The receptors derive from a human donor who received an intestinal transplant. Each CDR3 is given with its conserved first and last residue. A D gene is named only where the DNA matches it firmly. A row's size may be missing; if present it is once, few, many or a size class.

d_call	v_call	j_call	clone_size	cdr3_aa	cdr3_nt
-	TRBV4-3	TRBJ2-7	few	CASSQETGDEQYF	TGCGCCAGCAGCCAGGAGACAGGCGACGAGCAGTACTTC
-	TRBV4-1	TRBJ1-4	-	CASSTHESTNEKLFF	TGCGCCAGCAGCACCCACGAGTCCACTAATGAAAAACTGTTTTTT
-	TRBV7-9	TRBJ1-1	few	CASSLFSDEAFF	TGTGCCAGCAGCTTATTCAGTGATGAAGCTTTCTTT
TRBD1	TRBV2	TRBJ2-1	few	CASSEYRGAYNEQFF	TGTGCCAGCAGTGAATACAGGGGTGCTTACAATGAGCAGTTCTTC
-	TRBV27	TRBJ2-7	-	CASRAGEGSLYF	TGTGCCAGCCGTGCCGGCGAAGGGAGTCTGTACTTC
-	TRBV6-1	TRBJ1-2	few	CASSDAGWYGYTF	TGTGCCAGCAGTGATGCAGGGTGGTATGGCTACACCTTC
-	TRBV13	TRBJ2-7	-	CASSFRGLYEQYF	TGTGCCAGCAGCTTTCGGGGTCTTTACGAGCAGTACTTC
TRBD1	TRBV9	TRBJ2-7	-	CASSVTGGTYEQYF	TGTGCCAGCAGCGTGACAGGGGGCACCTACGAGCAGTACTTC
TRBD2	TRBV11-2	TRBJ2-5	-	CASSLVPSGDLQETQYF	TGTGCCAGCAGCTTAGTCCCTAGCGGGGATTTGCAAGAGACCCAGTACTTC
TRBD1	TRBV5-6	TRBJ1-1	-	CASSLDRGTEAFF	TGTGCCAGCAGCTTGGACAGGGGGACTGAAGCTTTCTTT
TRBD1	TRBV7-8	TRBJ2-3	-	CASSLVAQGSTDTQYF	TGTGCCAGCAGCTTAGTAGCACAGGGGTCCACAGATACGCAGTATTTT
TRBD1	TRBV4-3	TRBJ2-6	-	CASSQGRIRQGGANVLTF	TGCGCCAGCAGCCAGGGTAGGATCAGACAGGGTGGGGCCAACGTCCTGACTTTC
-	TRBV11-3	TRBJ2-1	once	CASSLEEGYNEQFF	TGTGCCAGCAGCTTAGAAGAGGGCTACAATGAGCAGTTCTTC
-	TRBV27	TRBJ1-1	-	CASSLSTATEAFF	TGTGCCAGCAGTTTATCCACTGCCACTGAAGCTTTCTTT
-	TRBV11-3	TRBJ2-1	once	CASSLDRTLSSYNEQFF	TGTGCCAGCAGCTTAGATCGTACTTTAAGCTCCTACAATGAGCAGTTCTTC
-	TRBV14	TRBJ1-4	-	CASSQEVGEEKLFF	TGTGCCAGCAGCCAAGAGGTTGGAGAGGAAAAACTGTTTTTT
TRBD1	TRBV7-9	TRBJ1-6	-	CASSLEVATGASNSPLHF	TGTGCCAGCAGCTTAGAGGTTGCCACAGGGGCTTCTAATTCACCCCTCCACTTT
-	TRBV5-1	TRBJ1-1	once	CASSWGVGQEAFF	TGCGCCAGCAGCTGGGGGGTGGGGCAAGAAGCTTTCTTT
-	TRBV30	TRBJ2-3	once	CAWSAVGGRTDTQYF	TGTGCCTGGAGTGCAGTGGGGGGGCGAACAGATACGCAGTATTTT
TRBD2	TRBV4-3	TRBJ2-3	-	CASSQVLRLADTDTQYF	TGCGCCAGCAGCCAAGTTTTGCGTCTAGCGGACACAGATACGCAGTATTTT
-	TRBV20-1	TRBJ2-1	-	CSARRNEQFF	TGCAGTGCTAGGAGGAATGAGCAGTTCTTC
TRBD1	TRBV5-4	TRBJ2-1	-	CASSLAGQGDNEQFF	TGTGCCAGCAGCTTAGCGGGACAGGGTGACAATGAGCAGTTCTTC